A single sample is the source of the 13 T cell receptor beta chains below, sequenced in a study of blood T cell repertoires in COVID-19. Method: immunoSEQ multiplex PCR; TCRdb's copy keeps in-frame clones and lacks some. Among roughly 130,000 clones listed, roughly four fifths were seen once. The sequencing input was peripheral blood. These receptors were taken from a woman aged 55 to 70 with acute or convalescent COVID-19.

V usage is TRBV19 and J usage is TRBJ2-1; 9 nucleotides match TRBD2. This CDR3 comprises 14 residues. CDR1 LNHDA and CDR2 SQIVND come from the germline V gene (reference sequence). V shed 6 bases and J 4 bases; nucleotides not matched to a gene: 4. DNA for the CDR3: TGTGCCAGTAGCGGTAGCGGGGGATACAATGAGCAGTTCTTC. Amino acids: CASSGSGGYNEQFF.

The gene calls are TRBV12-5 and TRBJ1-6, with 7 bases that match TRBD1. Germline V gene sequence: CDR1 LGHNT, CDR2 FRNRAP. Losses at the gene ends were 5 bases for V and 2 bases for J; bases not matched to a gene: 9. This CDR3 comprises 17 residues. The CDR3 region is CASGLSEGATYNSPLHF. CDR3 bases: TGTGCTAGTGGTCTGTCTGAGGGGGCGACCTATAATTCACCCCTCCACTTT. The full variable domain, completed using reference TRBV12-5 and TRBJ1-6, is DARVTQTPRHKVTEMGQEVTMRCQPILGHNTVFWYRQTMMQGLELLAYFRNRAPLDDSGMPKDRFSAEMPDATLATLKIQPSEPRDSAVYFCASGLSEGATYNSPLHFGNGTRLTVT.

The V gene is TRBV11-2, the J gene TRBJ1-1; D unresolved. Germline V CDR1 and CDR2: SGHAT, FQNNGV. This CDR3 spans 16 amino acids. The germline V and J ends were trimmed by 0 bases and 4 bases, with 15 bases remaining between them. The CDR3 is CASSLDLKVSGTEAFF. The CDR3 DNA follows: TGTGCCAGCAGCTTAGATCTAAAGGTATCGGGCACTGAAGCTTTCTTT.

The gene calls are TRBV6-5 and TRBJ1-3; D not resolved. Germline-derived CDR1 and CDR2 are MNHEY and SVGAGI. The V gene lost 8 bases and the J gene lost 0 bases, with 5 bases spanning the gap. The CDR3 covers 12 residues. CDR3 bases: TGTGCCAGCCAGGACTCTGGAAACACCATATATTTT. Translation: CASQDSGNTIYF.

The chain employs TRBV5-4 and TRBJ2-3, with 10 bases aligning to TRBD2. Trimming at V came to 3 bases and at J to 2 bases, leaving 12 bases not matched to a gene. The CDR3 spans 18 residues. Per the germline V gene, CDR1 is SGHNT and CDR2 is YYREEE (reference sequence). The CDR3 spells CASSSALLAGAPTDTQYF. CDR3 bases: TGTGCCAGCAGCTCCGCTCTCCTAGCGGGGGCGCCCACAGATACGCAGTATTTT.

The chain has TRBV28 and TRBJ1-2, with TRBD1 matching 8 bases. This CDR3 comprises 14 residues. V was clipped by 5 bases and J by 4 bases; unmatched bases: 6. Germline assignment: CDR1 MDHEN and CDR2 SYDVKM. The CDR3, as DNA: TGTGCCAGCAGTCTGCAGGGACAGGTCTATGGCTACACCTTC. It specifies CASSLQGQVYGYTF.

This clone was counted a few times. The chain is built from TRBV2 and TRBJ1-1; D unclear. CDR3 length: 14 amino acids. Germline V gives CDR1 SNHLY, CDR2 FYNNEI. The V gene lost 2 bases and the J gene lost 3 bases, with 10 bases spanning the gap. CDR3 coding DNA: TGTGCCAGCAGTGAACAGCCGGGGTACACTGAAGCTTTCTTT. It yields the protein CASSEQPGYTEAFF.

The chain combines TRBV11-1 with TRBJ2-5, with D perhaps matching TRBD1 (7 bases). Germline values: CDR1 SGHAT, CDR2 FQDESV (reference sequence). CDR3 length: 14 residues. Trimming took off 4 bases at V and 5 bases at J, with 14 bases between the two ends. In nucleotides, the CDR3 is TGTGCCAGCAGCTCGACGACAGGGAGGGAGACCCAGTACTTC. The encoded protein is CASSSTTGRETQYF.

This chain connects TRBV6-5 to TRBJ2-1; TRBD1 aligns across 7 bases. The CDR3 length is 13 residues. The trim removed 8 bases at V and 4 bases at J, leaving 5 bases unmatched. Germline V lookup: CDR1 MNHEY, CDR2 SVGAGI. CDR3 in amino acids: CASGMGQYNEQFF. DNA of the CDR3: TGTGCCAGCGGGATGGGACAGTACAATGAGCAGTTCTTC.

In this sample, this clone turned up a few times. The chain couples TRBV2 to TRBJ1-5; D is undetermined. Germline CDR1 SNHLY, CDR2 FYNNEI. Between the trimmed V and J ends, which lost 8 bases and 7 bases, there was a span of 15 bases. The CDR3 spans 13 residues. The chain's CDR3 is CASDLTKRQPQHF. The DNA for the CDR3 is TGTGCCAGCGATCTAACTAAGCGGCAGCCCCAGCATTTT.

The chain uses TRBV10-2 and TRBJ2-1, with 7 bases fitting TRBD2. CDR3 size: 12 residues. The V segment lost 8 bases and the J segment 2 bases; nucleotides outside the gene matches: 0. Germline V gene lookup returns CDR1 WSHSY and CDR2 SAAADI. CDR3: CASGGAYNEQFF. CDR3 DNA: TGCGCCAGCGGGGGGGCCTACAATGAGCAGTTCTTC.

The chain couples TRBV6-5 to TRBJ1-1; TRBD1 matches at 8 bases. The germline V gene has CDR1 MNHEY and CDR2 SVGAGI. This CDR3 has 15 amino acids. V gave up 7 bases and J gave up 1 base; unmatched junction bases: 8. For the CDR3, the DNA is TGTGCCAGCAATTGGCAGGGGGCGGCGAACACTGAAGCTTTCTTT. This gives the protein CASNWQGAANTEAFF.

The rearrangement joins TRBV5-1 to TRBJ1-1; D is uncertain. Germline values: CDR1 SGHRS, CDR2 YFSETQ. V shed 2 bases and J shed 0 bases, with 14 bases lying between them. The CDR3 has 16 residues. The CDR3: CASSFIGSVVNTEAFF. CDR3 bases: TGCGCCAGCAGCTTTATAGGGAGCGTGGTGAACACTGAAGCTTTCTTT.